In its sample, the clone carrying this T cell receptor (beta chain) was seen a few times. The CDR3 loop spans 15 amino acids. The germline gives CDR1 MNHEY, CDR2 SMNVEV (reference sequence). J gave up 5 bases and V 6 bases, and 7 bases lay outside the gene matches. This entry belongs to a study of T cells after yellow fever vaccination. MiXCR, run by TCRdb on the 5' RACE reads, gives a single entry per CDR3 protein. This sample yields 100,000 to 150,000 distinct CDR3 sequences, of which nearly 7.5% are seen a single time; 2.5% belongs to the top ten. The chain employs TRBV27 and TRBJ2-5; 12 nucleotides match TRBD2. This material consisted of CD4+ T cells sorted from PBMCs, taken approximately 11 days after the first yellow fever vaccination. The clonotype was recovered from a man aged 18 to 29 who received the YFV17D yellow fever vaccine. The CDR3 DNA follows: TGTGCCAGCAGGTCTAGCGGGGGGGCAAGGGAGACCCAGTACTTC. Protein sequence: CASRSSGGARETQYF.